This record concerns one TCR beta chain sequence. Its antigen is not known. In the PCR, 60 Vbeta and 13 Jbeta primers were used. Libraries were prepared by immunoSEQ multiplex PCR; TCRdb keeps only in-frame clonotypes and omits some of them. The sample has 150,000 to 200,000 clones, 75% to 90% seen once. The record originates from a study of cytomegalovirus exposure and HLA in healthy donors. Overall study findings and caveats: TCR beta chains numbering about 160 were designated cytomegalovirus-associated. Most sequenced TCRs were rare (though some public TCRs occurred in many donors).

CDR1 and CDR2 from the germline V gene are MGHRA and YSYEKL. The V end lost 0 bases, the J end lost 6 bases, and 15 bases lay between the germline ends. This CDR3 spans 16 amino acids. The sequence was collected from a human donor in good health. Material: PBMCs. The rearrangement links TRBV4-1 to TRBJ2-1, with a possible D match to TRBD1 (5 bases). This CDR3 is CASSQDGDRGFNEQFF. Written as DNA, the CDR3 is TGCGCCAGCAGCCAAGATGGTGATAGGGGTTTCAATGAGCAGTTCTTC.